This T cell receptor beta chain was obtained from a study of blood T cell repertoires in COVID-19. Only in-frame clones appear in the TCRdb table, and some are missing; sequencing was by immunoSEQ multiplex PCR. The table has roughly 300,000 clones, about 85% seen once. V lost 0 bases and J lost 2, with 7 bases in between. Germline loops: CDR1 SGHTA, CDR2 FQGTGA. This CDR3 has 15 residues. This TCR was sampled from a woman aged 45-59 years who had recovered from COVID-19. The sample comprised PBMCs or T cells enriched from blood (not recorded which). The gene calls are TRBV7-3 and TRBJ2-2; D remains unclear. The DNA of the CDR3 is TGTGCCAGCAGCTTAACCCAACTAAACACCGGGGAGCTGTTTTTT. Translated, it gives CASSLTQLNTGELFF.